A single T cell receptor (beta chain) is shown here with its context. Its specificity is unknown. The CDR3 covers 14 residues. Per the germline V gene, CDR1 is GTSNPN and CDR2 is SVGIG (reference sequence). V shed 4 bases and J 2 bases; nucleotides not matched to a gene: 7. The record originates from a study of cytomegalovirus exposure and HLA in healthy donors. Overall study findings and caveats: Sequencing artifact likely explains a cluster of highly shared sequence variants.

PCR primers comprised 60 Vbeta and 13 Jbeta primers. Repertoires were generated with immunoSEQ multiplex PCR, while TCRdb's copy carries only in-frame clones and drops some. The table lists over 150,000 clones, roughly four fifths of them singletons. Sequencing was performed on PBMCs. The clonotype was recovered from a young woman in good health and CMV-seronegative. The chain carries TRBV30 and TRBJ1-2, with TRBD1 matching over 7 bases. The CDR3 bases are TGTGCCTGGATCCGGGACAGTACCAACTATGGCTACACCTTC. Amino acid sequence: CAWIRDSTNYGYTF.